This TCR beta chain was captured in a study of blood T cell repertoires in COVID-19. The repertoire was sequenced with immunoSEQ multiplex PCR; TCRdb's copy has only in-frame clones and lacks some. The sample yields about 410,000 clones, nearly 90% seen once. This CDR3 spans 13 amino acids. In germline, CDR1 is MNHEY, CDR2 SVGAGI. The germline V and J ends were trimmed by 5 bases and 1 base, with 8 bases remaining between them. What was sequenced was PBMCs or T cells enriched from blood (not recorded which). The V and J genes are TRBV6-5 and TRBJ1-1; no clear D gene. This sequence originates from a woman aged 25-40 years who had recovered from COVID-19. The DNA of the CDR3 is TGTGCCAGCAGTATCCAGAAGAACACTGAAGCTTTCTTT. Translating gives CASSIQKNTEAFF.